This T cell receptor (beta chain) was obtained from a study of shared clonotypes between healthy human individuals. Study overall: Three CD4 naive, three CD4 memory, two CD8 naive and one CD8 memory plate were used per donor. Study results and caveats: Sample collection involved blood only; tissue repertoires are likely different.

The protocol was immunoSEQ multiplex PCR, while the TCRdb copy is restricted to in-frame clones and leaves out a portion. The repertoire has under 2,000,000 clones, about 95% of them found once; the top ten carry roughly 1.2%. A remark on this clone: The antigen remains unidentified.

Per the germline V gene, CDR1 is MDHEN and CDR2 is SYDVKM. V dropped 2 bases and J dropped 0 bases, with 9 bases sitting between them. The CDR3 length is 15 residues. It was CD45RO-negative cells, positively selected for CCR7, that made up naive CD8 cells, with terminally differentiated effector memory CD45RA+ cells excluded. The sample taken for sequencing was naive CD8+ T cells sorted from blood. The rearrangement joins TRBV28 to TRBJ2-3, with a tentative D call TRBD1 (6 bases). The sequence was collected from a man aged 18 to 30 in good health. The CDR3 DNA sequence: TGTGCCAGCAGTTTAAGGGGGTACAGCACAGATACGCAGTATTTT. Protein product: CASSLRGYSTDTQYF.